The source of this TCR beta chain is a study of human T cells and chemical hapten exposure. As for the study in general: Per-sample variation in TCR yield stemmed mainly from small pooled library volume differences.

Time point indicated: patch test 3, about 24 weeks after DPC sensitization. The sample's treatment: therapeutic diphenylcyclopropenone sensitization with weekly scalp DPC. Total RNA was isolated from whole blood that had not been fractionated. Findings of the study overall: The formation of large CDR3 similarity clusters by expanded TCRs significantly exceeded that of controls. Once DPC sensitization occurred, TCRs above 1 in 1000 frequency showed no change.

The study used a library that attached unique molecular identifiers to individual cDNA molecules. A single record per CDR3 protein comes from TCRdb applying MiXCR to the RACE reads. The table records 30,000 to 50,000 distinct CDR3 sequences, approximately 12% of them present only once. On this clonotype: Its antigen is undetermined.

CDR3 size: 13 residues. The V end was cut by 4 bases, the J end by 4 bases, with 13 bases between. Per germline, CDR1 SQVTM and CDR2 ANQGSEA. The sequence was obtained from a woman aged 35 to 49 with alopecia areata. Some clones in this sample may be carry-over from other donors' samples. The V call is TRBV29-1, the J call TRBJ1-2, with D possibly matching TRBD1 (5 bases). Here the sequenced sample was whole blood, taken in connection with sensitization to the hapten diphenylcyclopropenone (DPC). The CDR3, as DNA: TGCAGCGTTGCTTCAGGGAACTCCTATGGCTACACCTTC. Protein sequence: CSVASGNSYGYTF. The full variable domain, its missing parts supplied by reference TRBV29-1 and TRBJ1-2, is SAVISQKPSRDICQRGTSLTIQCQVDSQVTMMFWYRQQPGQSLTLIATANQGSEATYESGFVIDKFPISRPNLTFSTLTVSNMSPEDSSIYLCSVASGNSYGYTFGSGTRLTVV.